One sample yielded the 26 T cell receptor beta chains listed below, sequenced in a study of T-cell reconstitution after alpha-beta-depleted transplantation in children. Unique molecular identifiers were used in preparing the TCRbeta library. TCRdb re-analysed the PCR reads in MiXCR, keeping a single row per CDR3 protein. The repertoire includes roughly 790,000 distinct CDR3 sequences, roughly 15% of them detected once, and approximately 5% sits in the top ten. The material sequenced was PBMCs, mostly from graft donor cells, taken 360 days after TCRalphabeta/CD19-depleted stem cell transplant. The receptors derive from a male patient between 5 and 17 years old who had a stem cell transplant for acute lymphoblastic leukemia, so the T cells may come from the graft donor.

This clonotype occurred a few times. This sequence joins TRBV4-1 and TRBJ2-5, with D perhaps matching TRBD2 (6 bases). The germline V and J ends were trimmed by 0 bases and 1 base, with 18 bases remaining between them. The CDR3 is made up of 18 amino acids. The germline gives CDR1 MGHRA, CDR2 YSYEKL. DNA for the CDR3: TGCGCCAGCAGCCAAGATAAGAAGGGACTTACCATCCAAGAGACCCAGTACTTC. It specifies CASSQDKKGLTIQETQYF.

V gene TRBV7-6 combines with J gene TRBJ2-5; D is possibly TRBD1 (6 bases). CDR3 size: 17 residues. Per the germline V gene, CDR1 is SGHVS and CDR2 is FNYEAQ. The V end lost 3 bases, the J end lost 1 base, and 18 bases lay between the germline ends. CDR3 nucleotides: TGTGCCAGCAGCTTCGACAGGAAGAAATTCGTCCAAGAGACCCAGTACTTC. This translates into CASSFDRKKFVQETQYF.

V usage is TRBV4-1 and J usage is TRBJ2-5, with 16 bases matching TRBD2. Per the germline V gene, CDR1 is MGHRA and CDR2 is YSYEKL. With 2 bases clipped from V and 5 bases from J, the junction kept 11 bases outside the gene matches. CDR3 size: 19 residues. The CDR3 nucleotides are TGCGCCAGCAGCCAACTACCGGGACTAGCGGGAGGGCCAGGGGAGACCCAGTACTTC. It encodes CASSQLPGLAGGPGETQYF.

The V and J genes are TRBV13 and TRBJ2-7; D might be TRBD2 (6 bases). Germline V CDR1 and CDR2: PRHDT, FYEKMQ (reference sequence). Trimming left V 4 bases short and J 3 bases short, with 16 bases between. This CDR3 comprises 15 residues. The CDR3 is CASSSPGTAYYEQYF. In DNA, the CDR3 is TGTGCCAGCAGCTCTCCGGGGACTGCTTACTACGAGCAGTACTTC.

This clonotype was observed a handful of times. The gene calls are TRBV20-1 and TRBJ2-7, with a possible D match to TRBD2 (5 bases). Germline-derived CDR1 and CDR2 are DFQATT and SNEGSKA (reference sequence). With 2 bases removed from V and 0 bases from J, the gap between germline ends came to 11 bases. The CDR3 runs to 14 residues. The CDR3 coding sequence is TGCAGTGCTAGAAGCGGCCTTTCCTCCTACGAGCAGTACTTC. Residues: CSARSGLSSYEQYF.

This clonotype was observed a few times. The V gene is TRBV12-3 or TRBV12-4, the J gene TRBJ1-2; 9 bases align to TRBD1. Trimming cost V 8 bases and J 5 bases; bases outside gene matches: 6. This CDR3 has 13 residues. The CDR3 here is CASRMGQGYGYTF. CDR3 bases: TGTGCCAGCCGAATGGGACAGGGATATGGCTACACCTTC.

The rearrangement uses TRBV27 and TRBJ2-7; D gene unclear. Germline assignment: CDR1 MNHEY and CDR2 SMNVEV (reference sequence). Trimming took 2 bases from V and 4 from J, leaving 9 bases between them. CDR3 length: 13 residues. DNA of the CDR3: TGTGCCAGCAGTTTACGCGCCCAGTACGAGCAGTACTTC. This codes for CASSLRAQYEQYF.

This chain joins TRBV2 and TRBJ2-1, with 10 bases fitting TRBD2. Trimming at V came to 7 bases and at J to 6 bases, leaving 9 bases not matched to a gene. The CDR3 has 15 residues. Germline-derived CDR1 and CDR2 are SNHLY and FYNNEI. CDR3 sequence (DNA): TGTGCCAGCACCCTTACTAGCGGGAACCCCAATGAGCAGTTCTTC. It yields the protein CASTLTSGNPNEQFF. Full variable domain (remainder filled in from reference TRBV2 and TRBJ2-1): EPEVTQTPSHQVTQMGQEVILRCVPISNHLYFYWYRQILGQKVEFLVSFYNNEISEKSEIFDDQFSVERPDGSNFTLKIRSTKLEDSAMYFCASTLTSGNPNEQFFGPGTRLTVL.

This clonotype appeared many times. The chain combines TRBV11-2 with TRBJ2-1; the match to TRBD2 covers 11 bases. With V trimmed by 2 bases and J by 8 bases, 14 bases remained unmatched. Germline values: CDR1 SGHAT, CDR2 FQNNGV. This CDR3 comprises 18 residues. The CDR3 here is CASSLSSRLSSGRHEQFF. CDR3 nucleotide sequence: TGTGCCAGCAGCTTATCCTCCCGATTGTCTAGCGGGAGGCATGAGCAGTTCTTC.

The chain has TRBV12-3 or TRBV12-4 and TRBJ2-1; D is tentatively TRBD1 or TRBD2 (6 bases each). This CDR3 has 15 amino acids. V gave up 5 bases and J gave up 6 bases, with 17 bases separating them. This CDR3 is CASSVITSRGNEQFF. The DNA for the CDR3 is TGTGCCAGCAGTGTAATAACTAGCAGGGGCAATGAGCAGTTCTTC.

This clonotype was observed at least ten times. The J gene is TRBJ2-1, the V gene TRBV29-1; TRBD2 matches 10 bases. The length of the CDR3 is 13 residues. After removal of 3 bases from V and 6 bases from J, the junction contained 2 bases not matched to a gene. In germline, CDR1 is SQVTM, CDR2 ANQGSEA. The CDR3 DNA is TGCAGCGTTGATAGCGGGAGGCGCAATGAGCAGTTCTTC. Translating it yields CSVDSGRRNEQFF.

This clonotype has just a few counts. The V call is TRBV27, the J call TRBJ2-1; TRBD2 matches 11 bases. This CDR3 spans 18 amino acids. CDR1 is MNHEY and CDR2 is SMNVEV in the germline V gene (reference sequence). V trimming: 1 base; J trimming: 2 bases; junction bases outside the gene matches: 7. DNA for the CDR3: TGTGCCAGCAGTTTATATATAGCGGGAGGGCCCCCCTACAATGAGCAGTTCTTC. The encoded protein is CASSLYIAGGPPYNEQFF.

This clonotype was seen only a few times. This rearrangement joins TRBV5-1 to TRBJ2-1; either TRBD1 or TRBD2 may fit D (5 bases each). Trimming cost V 0 bases and J 7 bases, with 17 bases left between them. The CDR3 contains 16 residues. Germline V gene sequence: CDR1 SGHRS, CDR2 YFSETQ. The DNA of the CDR3 is TGCGCCAGCAGCTTGGCCCGGGGCGTCGCGGGTAATGAGCAGTTCTTC. Protein: CASSLARGVAGNEQFF.

CDR3 residues: CASSFGTRSKNIQYF. In DNA form, the CDR3 reads TGCGCCAGCAGCTTTGGTACTAGATCCAAAAACATTCAGTACTTC. The chain couples TRBV5-1 to TRBJ2-4, with D perhaps TRBD2 (5 bases). V lost 2 bases and J 2 bases, leaving 11 bases between the germline ends. In germline, CDR1 is SGHRS, CDR2 YFSETQ. The CDR3 extends over 15 amino acids.

Many counts were recorded for this clonotype. The chain links TRBV6-5 to TRBJ1-2; D is unclear. Per the germline V gene, CDR1 is MNHEY and CDR2 is SVGAGI. This CDR3 spans 12 amino acids. The V end was cut by 6 bases, the J end by 5 bases, with 10 bases between. In DNA, the CDR3 is TGTGCCAGCAGGTCCGGGAGTTATGGCTACACCTTC. Amino acid sequence: CASRSGSYGYTF.

The chain has TRBV27 and TRBJ2-7, with a tentative D call TRBD2 (6 bases). V lost 8 bases and J 4 bases, leaving 15 bases between the germline ends. The CDR3 is 13 amino acids. Germline values: CDR1 MNHEY, CDR2 SMNVEV (reference sequence). Here the CDR3 DNA reads TGTGCCAGCGGACCGGGACTTACTTACGAGCAGTACTTC. Its translation is CASGPGLTYEQYF.

This clonotype was seen more than once but under ten times. The chain recombines TRBV18 with TRBJ2-7, with D unclear. Germline V gene lookup returns CDR1 KGHSH and CDR2 LQKENI. CDR3 size: 14 residues. V lost 2 bases to trimming and J lost 0 bases, with 8 bases between them. The CDR3 nucleotides read TGTGCCAGCTCACCAGAAGGGCTCTCCTACGAGCAGTACTTC. Translated, it gives CASSPEGLSYEQYF.

This clonotype was detected a few times. The chain is built from TRBV5-1 and TRBJ2-1, with TRBD2 matching 10 bases. With 0 bases clipped from V and 1 base from J, the junction kept 4 bases outside the gene matches. In germline, CDR1 is SGHRS, CDR2 YFSETQ. This CDR3 spans 17 amino acids. The CDR3 bases are TGCGCCAGCAGCTTGGGGCTGACTAGCGGGTCCTACAATGAGCAGTTCTTC. Its protein product is CASSLGLTSGSYNEQFF.

The chain employs TRBV11-2 and TRBJ2-7, with no clear D. Germline V gene sequence: CDR1 SGHAT, CDR2 FQNNGV. The CDR3 has 13 residues. With 7 bases removed from V and 1 base from J, the gap between germline ends came to 11 bases. The CDR3, as DNA: TGTGCCAGCACTCTCAGCAGTTCCTACGAGCAGTACTTC. This sequence encodes CASTLSSSYEQYF.

The rearrangement joins TRBV4-1 to TRBJ2-1; the match to TRBD1 covers 7 bases. Per germline, CDR1 MGHRA and CDR2 YSYEKL. The ends lost 3 bases at V and 12 bases at J; junction bases unmatched: 5. This CDR3 has 12 residues. The CDR3 sequence: CASSHPRDRQFF. The CDR3 DNA follows: TGCGCCAGCAGCCATCCCCGGGACAGGCAGTTCTTC.

The chain couples TRBV10-3 to TRBJ2-1; a possible D gene is TRBD1 (5 bases). The germline gives CDR1 ENHRY, CDR2 SYGVKD. CDR3 size: 11 residues. Trimming pared 7 bases from V and 8 bases from J, leaving 9 bases between. DNA for the CDR3: TGTGCCATCAAGGGGCTCGATGAGCAGTTCTTC. It is translated as CAIKGLDEQFF.

This clonotype came up a few times. DNA for the CDR3: TGTGCCAGCAGCTTAGGAGGCCACAGGTGGGGCACTGAAGCTTTCTTT. It translates to CASSLGGHRWGTEAFF. V and J are TRBV7-8 and TRBJ1-1; the D gene is possibly TRBD1 (5 bases). The ends were cut back, 1 base at V and 4 bases at J, with 16 bases in the middle. Germline V lookup: CDR1 SGHVS, CDR2 FQNEAQ. The CDR3 is 16 amino acids.

This clonotype was observed at least ten times. The chain has TRBV12-3 or TRBV12-4 and TRBJ2-3; maybe TRBD1 (5 bases). V dropped 5 bases and J dropped 2 bases, with 11 bases sitting between them. The CDR3 loop spans 14 amino acids. The CDR3 DNA is TGTGCCAGCAGTATGCAGGGATACACAGATACGCAGTATTTT. Translating gives CASSMQGYTDTQYF.

This chain joins TRBV10-3 and TRBJ2-7; possibly TRBD1 for D (6 bases). In germline, CDR1 is ENHRY, CDR2 SYGVKD. Trimming removed 8 bases from V and 4 bases from J, with 12 bases in between. The CDR3 length is 12 residues. In DNA form, the CDR3 reads TGTGCCATCGGGGCCAGGGGATACGAGCAGTACTTC. Translation: CAIGARGYEQYF.

The chain uses TRBV20-1 and TRBJ2-7; 11 bases agree with TRBD1. The junction had 10 bases not matched to a gene; V was cut back by 6 bases and J by 6 bases. Per the germline V gene, CDR1 is DFQATT and CDR2 is SNEGSKA (reference sequence). The CDR3 has 14 residues. The CDR3 protein is CSADARTGGAEQYF. The CDR3, as DNA: TGCAGTGCCGACGCCCGGACAGGGGGCGCCGAGCAGTACTTC.

The chain joins TRBV12-3 or TRBV12-4 to TRBJ2-1, with D possibly matching TRBD1 (5 bases). The V gene lost 7 bases and the J gene lost 6 bases, with 16 bases spanning the gap. The CDR3 is made up of 14 amino acids. The CDR3 coding sequence is TGTGCCAGCACCCTACATGTGGGGCTCAATGAGCAGTTCTTC. This translates into CASTLHVGLNEQFF.